These 30 T cell receptor beta chains were sequenced from one sample in a study of blood T cell repertoires in COVID-19. Libraries were prepared by immunoSEQ multiplex PCR; TCRdb keeps only in-frame clonotypes and omits some of them. The table has some 99,000 clones, 81% seen once. The source material was peripheral blood. The origin of the receptors is a woman older than 75 with acute or convalescent COVID-19.

In this sample, this clone is medium-sized. The chain recombines TRBV6-6 with TRBJ2-7, with D possibly TRBD2 on 6 matching bases. CDR1 and CDR2 (germline): MNHNY, SVGAGI (reference sequence). Trimming pared 11 bases from V and 6 bases from J, leaving 20 bases between. CDR3 length equals 13 residues. The CDR3 nucleotides are TGTGCCTGTGCCGGAGGGCTCGAGAGCGAGCAGTACTTC. Its translation is CACAGGLESEQYF.

This clone has only one observation. The chain links TRBV3-1 (or the pseudogene TRBV3-2) to TRBJ1-2; D not certain. CDR3 size: 14 residues. The ends were cut back, 0 bases at V and 5 bases at J, with 10 bases in the middle. Germline V gene sequence: CDR1 LGHDT, CDR2 YNNKEL (reference sequence). This chain's CDR3 is CASSQDTGIYGYTF. The CDR3 DNA is TGTGCCAGCAGCCAAGATACCGGGATATATGGCTACACCTTC.

The chain combines TRBV5-1 with TRBJ2-2; possibly TRBD1 for D (6 bases). CDR3 size: 14 residues. Germline assignment: CDR1 SGHRS and CDR2 YFSETQ. The germline V and J ends were trimmed by 4 bases and 3 bases, with 10 bases remaining between them. CDR3 sequence: CASSPAGDTGELFF. As DNA, the CDR3 is TGCGCCAGCAGCCCAGCAGGGGACACCGGGGAGCTGTTTTTT.

This chain links TRBV7-2 with TRBJ2-2, with 9 bases lining up with TRBD1. Germline CDR1 reads SGHTA; CDR2 reads FQGNSA. V dropped 4 bases and J dropped 7; count of bases not matched to a gene: 10. CDR3 size: 16 residues. The CDR3 reads CASSSRGTGRGGELFF. In nucleotides, the CDR3 is TGTGCCAGCAGCTCGAGAGGGACAGGGAGGGGCGGGGAGCTGTTTTTT.

The chain joins TRBV30 to TRBJ1-2; no clear D. CDR1 is GTSNPN and CDR2 is SVGIG in the germline V gene (reference sequence). Trimming stripped 2 bases from V and 5 bases from J, with 9 bases between. This CDR3 has 12 residues. The CDR3 DNA reads TGTGCCTGGAGTCGGCGCGGATATGGCTACACCTTC. Translated: CAWSRRGYGYTF.

This chain links TRBV9 with TRBJ1-1; no firm D call. Trimming cost V 5 bases and J 4 bases, with 12 bases left between them. Germline V lookup: CDR1 SGDLS, CDR2 YYNGEE. CDR3 size: 13 residues. The CDR3 here is CASSSPSGTEAFF. Here the CDR3 DNA reads TGTGCCAGCAGTAGCCCCAGCGGCACTGAAGCTTTCTTT.

The chain links TRBV6-2 or TRBV6-3 to TRBJ2-1; TRBD1 agrees at 10 bases. The V and J ends lost 5 bases and 8 bases, in that order; junction bases with no gene match: 6. In germline, CDR1 is MNHEY, CDR2 SVGEGT. The CDR3 runs to 14 residues. CDR3 sequence (DNA): TGTGCCAGCAGTCGGGACAGGGGAGGGGATGAGCAGTTCTTC. This gives the protein CASSRDRGGDEQFF.

This clone came up a few times. The CDR3 DNA reads as TGTGCCAGCAGTGGGACAAGAAAAGAGACCCAGTACTTC. Translation: CASSGTRKETQYF. The chain is built from TRBV2 and TRBJ2-5; D may be TRBD1 (5 bases). Germline assignment: CDR1 SNHLY and CDR2 FYNNEI. There are 13 residues in the CDR3. The V and J ends lost 4 bases and 3 bases respectively, with 9 bases between them.

V and J are TRBV6-6 and TRBJ2-3, with D perhaps TRBD2 (5 bases). The CDR3 is 13 residues long. Per germline, CDR1 MNHNY and CDR2 SVGAGI (reference sequence). The V and J ends lost 2 bases and 3 bases respectively, with 6 bases between them. CDR3 DNA: TGTGCCAGCAGTTACGGGAGAACAGATACGCAGTATTTT. This gives the protein CASSYGRTDTQYF.

V usage is TRBV6-5 and J usage is TRBJ2-7, with a possible D match to TRBD1 (6 bases). V was pared by 7 bases and J by 0 bases, with 16 bases between. The germline gives CDR1 MNHEY, CDR2 SVGAGI. The CDR3 is 15 residues long. DNA for the CDR3: TGTGCCAGCACTTATCACCGGGACAACTCCTACGAGCAGTACTTC. Its protein is CASTYHRDNSYEQYF.

V usage is TRBV19 and J usage is TRBJ1-2, with a weak D call TRBD1 (5 bases). Germline V CDR1 and CDR2: LNHDA, SQIVND (reference sequence). Trimming took off 6 bases at V and 3 bases at J, with 14 bases between the two ends. The CDR3 runs 14 residues. In nucleotides, the CDR3 is TGTGCCAGTAGAACAGGAGGGGATCACTATGGCTACACCTTC. Translated: CASRTGGDHYGYTF.

This chain connects TRBV11-3 to TRBJ1-1, with 9 bases aligning to TRBD1. The CDR3 covers 15 residues. Germline V gene sequence: CDR1 SGHNT, CDR2 YENEEA. J lost 3 bases, V lost 6 bases, and 8 bases had no gene match. The CDR3 nucleotides are TGTGCCAGCAGTCGAGGGACAGGGAAGGACACTGAAGCTTTCTTT. Residues: CASSRGTGKDTEAFF.

This clone was counted a few times. J is TRBJ2-2 and V is TRBV11-2; D remains ambiguous. CDR3 length: 13 amino acids. Trimming cost V 5 bases and J 8 bases, with 12 bases left between them. The germline V gene encodes CDR1 SGHAT and CDR2 FQNNGV. CDR3 DNA: TGTGCCAGCAGCCCCCTCGAGGCTGGGGAGCTGTTTTTT. Amino acid sequence: CASSPLEAGELFF.

This chain connects TRBV19 to TRBJ1-2; D ambiguous. The germline CDR1 and CDR2 sequences are LNHDA and SQIVND (reference sequence). The CDR3 is 13 amino acids. V was clipped by 5 bases and J by 11 bases, with 18 bases between them. This CDR3 is CASSSPSGMRYTF. CDR3 coding DNA: TGTGCCAGTAGTTCCCCCAGCGGCATGCGGTACACCTTC. The full variable domain, completed using reference TRBV19 and TRBJ1-2, is DGGITQSPKYLFRKEGQNVTLSCEQNLNHDAMYWYRQDPGQGLRLIYYSQIVNDFQKGDIAEGYSVSREKKESFPLTVTSAQKNPTAFYLCASSSPSGMRYTFGSGTRLTVV.

The chain uses TRBV30 and TRBJ2-3, with 8 bases lining up with TRBD1. Unmatched junction bases numbered 7, after V lost 2 bases and J lost 3 bases. This CDR3 has 15 residues. Germline CDR1 GTSNPN, CDR2 SVGIG (reference sequence). The CDR3: CAWSQNRGITDTQYF. CDR3 nucleotides: TGTGCCTGGAGTCAAAACAGGGGGATTACAGATACGCAGTATTTT.

The rearrangement links TRBV6-2 or TRBV6-3 to TRBJ1-1; possibly TRBD1 for D (6 bases). This CDR3 region has 13 residues. Germline V gives CDR1 MNHEY, CDR2 SVGEGT. Trimming left V 2 bases short and J 6 bases short, with 10 bases between. The CDR3 protein is CASSYNRESEAFF. CDR3 DNA: TGTGCCAGCAGTTACAACAGGGAGTCTGAAGCTTTCTTT.

V and J are TRBV10-3 and TRBJ1-5; TRBD1 is a possible D gene (6 bases). The CDR3 is made up of 16 amino acids. Germline CDR1 ENHRY, CDR2 SYGVKD. Trimming cost V 0 bases and J 1 base, with 10 bases left between them. The DNA for the CDR3 is TGTGCCATCAGTGAGTCGAGGGGGGGCAGCAATCAGCCCCAGCATTTT. Amino acids: CAISESRGGSNQPQHF.

V is TRBV20-1 and J is TRBJ1-4; 8 bases match TRBD1. The CDR3 sequence is 17 residues long. The V gene's germline CDR1 is DFQATT and CDR2 SNEGSKA (reference sequence). V gave up 3 bases and J gave up 5 bases; unmatched junction bases: 14. DNA for the CDR3: TGCAGTGCTAGTCCGTTAAGACAGGGGACTCGAAATGAAAAACTGTTTTTT. Its translation is CSASPLRQGTRNEKLFF.

The rearrangement links TRBV19 to TRBJ1-5; D uncertain. The CDR3 has 14 amino acids. The ends were cut back, 3 bases at V and 4 bases at J, with 10 bases in the middle. From germline, CDR1 is LNHDA and CDR2 SQIVND (reference sequence). Here the CDR3 DNA reads TGTGCCAGTAGTATTGAGGTTTTAAATCAGCCCCAGCATTTT. It encodes CASSIEVLNQPQHF.

This chain joins TRBV7-8 and TRBJ2-3; 9 bases agree with TRBD2. J was trimmed by 4 bases and V by 4 bases; bases with no gene match: 15. The germline gives CDR1 SGHVS, CDR2 FQNEAQ. This CDR3 contains 18 residues. The CDR3 bases are TGTGCCAGCAGCTCGACGGATTCCGGGACTAGCCACGCAGATACGCAGTATTTT. This codes for CASSSTDSGTSHADTQYF.

This clone occurred once. V and J are TRBV10-3 and TRBJ1-5; D is perhaps TRBD1 (6 bases). The CDR3 covers 13 residues. V lost 4 bases and J lost 4, with 8 bases in between. Germline V gives CDR1 ENHRY, CDR2 SYGVKD. CDR3 coding DNA: TGTGCCATCAGTGGACAGGATAATCAGCCCCAGCATTTT. Its translation: CAISGQDNQPQHF.

The CDR3 DNA sequence: TGTGCCACCAGCACGGGAGGTGGCGACGAGACCCAGTACTTC. It encodes CATSTGGGDETQYF. The chain employs TRBV24-1 and TRBJ2-5; 7 nucleotides match TRBD2. Trimming took 7 bases from V and 5 from J; bases not matched to a gene: 9. In germline, CDR1 is KGHDR, CDR2 SFDVKD. There are 14 residues in the CDR3.

The chain carries TRBV7-8 and TRBJ1-3; maybe TRBD1 (6 bases). V lost 1 base and J 2 bases, leaving 9 bases between the germline ends. Germline V CDR1 and CDR2: SGHVS, FQNEAQ. The CDR3 runs to 15 residues. CDR3 sequence reads: CASSLEGGAGNTIYF. CDR3 DNA sequence: TGTGCCAGCAGCTTAGAAGGGGGTGCTGGAAACACCATATATTTT.

V usage is TRBV5-1 and J usage is TRBJ1-2; possibly TRBD1 for D (5 bases). Germline V gene data show CDR1 as SGHRS and CDR2 as YFSETQ. V was shortened by 4 bases and J by 6 bases, with 13 bases between the two germline ends. This CDR3 comprises 13 residues. CDR3 bases: TGCGCCAGCAGCACCCAGGGTGGGGATGGCTACACCTTC. The encoded protein is CASSTQGGDGYTF.

The chain carries TRBV9 and TRBJ1-3; D might be TRBD1 (6 bases). V was clipped by 2 bases and J by 0 bases, with 9 bases between them. The CDR3 is made up of 15 amino acids. Germline assignment: CDR1 SGDLS and CDR2 YYNGEE. The CDR3 DNA sequence: TGTGCCAGCAGCGTTAGGGGGAGCTCTGGAAACACCATATATTTT. Residues: CASSVRGSSGNTIYF.

CDR3 region: CASSPRGGGEQYV. The CDR3 DNA is TGTGCCAGCAGCCCTAGAGGGGGCGGGGAGCAGTACGTC. The V gene is TRBV7-2, the J gene TRBJ2-7, with 7 nucleotides matching TRBD1. This CDR3 is built from 13 residues. Unmatched junction bases numbered 8, after V lost 5 bases and J lost 7 bases. Germline loops: CDR1 SGHTA, CDR2 FQGNSA.

V is TRBV14 and J is TRBJ2-2; weak D call: TRBD2 (6 bases). The V end was cut by 3 bases, the J end by 4 bases, with 12 bases between. The CDR3 sequence is 15 residues long. Germline CDR1 and CDR2: SGHDN and FVKESK. CDR3 sequence (DNA): TGTGCCAGCAGCCAGTGGGGGGTCGGCACCGGGGAGCTGTTTTTT. Amino acid sequence: CASSQWGVGTGELFF.

The count of this clone is one. The chain carries TRBV4-3 and TRBJ2-4; D perhaps matches TRBD1 (6 bases). The CDR3 is made up of 13 amino acids. Trimming took 0 bases from V and 12 from J, leaving 12 bases between them. CDR1 is LGHNA, CDR2 YSLEER, per germline. CDR3 in amino acids: CASSQDRGPSQYF. DNA of the CDR3: TGCGCCAGCAGCCAAGACAGGGGCCCTTCTCAGTACTTC.

This rearrangement joins TRBV4-1 to TRBJ1-2, with 8 nucleotides matching TRBD1. Germline CDR1 MGHRA, CDR2 YSYEKL. J was trimmed by 5 bases and V by 7 bases; bases with no gene match: 12. The CDR3 is made up of 15 amino acids. CDR3 coding DNA: TGCGCCAGCATCTATTGGGACAGGCCCACATATGGCTACACCTTC. It yields the protein CASIYWDRPTYGYTF.

The gene calls are TRBV7-6 and TRBJ2-3; 10 bases map to TRBD1. The CDR3 loop spans 16 amino acids. The ends lost 4 bases at V and 3 bases at J; junction bases unmatched: 7. Germline CDR1 SGHVS, CDR2 FNYEAQ. As DNA, the CDR3 is TGTGCCAGCAGCTCGGGGGACAGGGGAAGAACAGATACGCAGTATTTT. It yields the protein CASSSGDRGRTDTQYF.